Sequencing of this T cell receptor (beta chain) was carried out in a study of blood T cell repertoires in COVID-19. V lost 4 bases, J lost 4 bases, and 19 bases lay in between. Germline V CDR1 and CDR2: KGHSH, LQKENI. This CDR3 spans 16 amino acids. The protocol was immunoSEQ multiplex PCR, while the TCRdb copy is restricted to in-frame clones and leaves out a portion. The sample lists roughly 150,000 clones; about 83% were seen once. This sequence joins TRBV18 and TRBJ1-1; a weak D match, TRBD1 (5 bases). Material for sequencing was peripheral blood. This sequence originates from a human donor in a cohort sampled during active COVID-19. The CDR3 DNA sequence: TGTGCCAGCTCACAATGGTCGGGCCAGGGAGGCACTGAAGCTTTCTTT. This translates into CASSQWSGQGGTEAFF.